The 9 T cell receptor beta chains presented below share a single source sample, sequenced in a study of cytomegalovirus exposure and HLA in healthy donors. Amplification used 60 Vbeta primers and 13 Jbeta primers. Profiling relied on immunoSEQ multiplex PCR, and the TCRdb table lists in-frame clones only, not all of them. The table lists about 180,000 clones, less than 90% of them singletons. Sequenced: PBMCs. The receptors were sampled from a girl aged 10 to 17 in good health and CMV-seropositive.

In this sample, this clone turned up once. V and J are TRBV7-6 and TRBJ2-3; D might be TRBD1 (7 bases). The CDR3 contains 16 residues. V dropped 0 bases and J dropped 7 bases, with 17 bases sitting between them. Germline V CDR1 and CDR2: SGHVS, FNYEAQ. CDR3 amino acids: CASSLASGGLGNTQYF. DNA of the CDR3: TGTGCCAGCAGCTTAGCCTCAGGGGGGCTGGGGAATACGCAGTATTTT.

V gene TRBV5-4 combines with J gene TRBJ2-1; 9 positions agree with TRBD2. CDR1 is SGHNT, CDR2 YYREEE, per germline (reference sequence). J was trimmed by 9 bases and V by 4 bases; bases with no gene match: 11. This CDR3 spans 15 amino acids. CDR3 amino acids: CASSGVVAGAGEQFF. The CDR3 DNA reads TGTGCCAGCAGCGGCGTGGTAGCGGGAGCTGGTGAGCAGTTCTTC. Looking up the rest from reference TRBV5-4 and TRBJ2-1 gives the full variable domain: ETGVTQSPTHLIKTRGQQVTLRCSSQSGHNTVSWYQQALGQGPQFIFQYYREEENGRGNFPPRFSGLQFPNYSSELNVNALELDDSALYLCASSGVVAGAGEQFFGPGTRLTVL.

Only a few counts were recorded for this clone. The V call is TRBV11-3, the J call TRBJ2-2; D unresolved. The germline V gene encodes CDR1 SGHNT and CDR2 YENEEA. This CDR3 comprises 13 residues. Trimming left V 5 bases short and J 10 bases short, with 14 bases between. CDR3 protein: CASSDSSSAELFF. CDR3 nucleotides: TGTGCCAGCAGCGATTCCTCCAGCGCGGAGCTGTTTTTT.

This clone has only a few counts. The rearrangement uses TRBV6-5 and TRBJ1-1; D is unresolved. The CDR3 spans 13 residues. CDR1 is MNHEY and CDR2 is SVGAGI in the germline V gene. V was shortened by 6 bases and J by 9 bases, with 17 bases between the two germline ends. DNA of the CDR3: TGTGCCAGCAGGCCGGGGAAAACGGCGAAAGCTTTCTTT. This gives the protein CASRPGKTAKAFF.

The J gene is TRBJ1-2, the V gene TRBV6-1; TRBD1 agrees at 9 bases. This CDR3 comprises 14 residues. The junction had 11 bases not matched to a gene; V was cut back by 5 bases and J by 10 bases. In germline, CDR1 is MNHNS, CDR2 SASEGT. CDR3 amino acids: CASSLGRDRVDYTF. The CDR3 DNA is TGTGCCAGCAGTCTCGGCCGGGACAGGGTGGACTACACCTTC.

This clone was observed a single time. This sequence joins TRBV9 and TRBJ2-5; D is perhaps TRBD1 (6 bases). This CDR3 region has 15 residues. V was clipped by 4 bases and J by 5 bases, with 18 bases between them. The germline V gene has CDR1 SGDLS and CDR2 YYNGEE. The CDR3 coding sequence is TGTGCCAGCAGCAGCCACAACAGGGTCGGGGAGACCCAGTACTTC. Translating gives CASSSHNRVGETQYF.

The chain uses TRBV27 and TRBJ1-4; TRBD1 is a possible D gene (5 bases). This CDR3 contains 13 residues. Germline assignment: CDR1 MNHEY and CDR2 SMNVEV (reference sequence). V lost 6 bases and J 8 bases, leaving 13 bases between the germline ends. CDR3 loop: CASRAQGIEKLFF. CDR3 coding DNA: TGTGCCAGCAGGGCTCAGGGCATCGAAAAACTGTTTTTT. The full variable domain, with the rest looked up from reference TRBV27 and TRBJ1-4, is EAQVTQNPRYLITVTGKKLTVTCSQNMNHEYMSWYRQDPGLGLRQIYYSMNVEVTDKGDVPEGYKVSRKEKRNFPLILESPSPNQTSLYFCASRAQGIEKLFFGSGTQLSVL.

The chain joins TRBV7-6 to TRBJ2-7; weak D call: TRBD1 (6 bases). The CDR3 extends over 12 amino acids. Germline CDR1 reads SGHVS; CDR2 reads FNYEAQ. V shed 7 bases and J shed 4 bases, with 11 bases lying between them. CDR3 coding DNA: TGTGCCAGCACCCCAACAGGGTACGAGCAGTACTTC. Translating gives CASTPTGYEQYF.

The rearrangement uses TRBV4-2 and TRBJ2-1, with 10 bases fitting TRBD2. The CDR3 extends over 19 amino acids. CDR1 is LGHNA, CDR2 YNFKEQ, per germline. V shed 0 bases and J 1 base; nucleotides not matched to a gene: 9. The CDR3 DNA reads TGTGCCAGCAGCCAAGATCCCCTAGCGGGAGTTTCTTCCTACAATGAGCAGTTCTTC. Its translation: CASSQDPLAGVSSYNEQFF.